The clone carrying this TCR beta chain came up a few times. These data originate in a study of T cell changes during pregnancy in multiple sclerosis. Assay used: immunoSEQ multiplex PCR; TCRdb lists only in-frame clones, some missing. Here the sample spans about 40,000 clones, approximately 87% being singletons. The source is a female donor in good health, enrolled as a control in a pregnancy study. The material was peripheral blood, obtained in the second trimester of pregnancy.

CDR3 region: CASKSGGRVSNQPQHF. CDR3 in DNA: TGTGCCAGCAAATCAGGGGGCCGAGTTAGCAATCAGCCCCAGCATTTT. The V call is TRBV27, the J call TRBJ1-5, with TRBD1 identical over 8 bases. The CDR3 has 16 residues. The V and J ends lost 7 bases and 0 bases, in that order; junction bases with no gene match: 8. The germline V gene encodes CDR1 MNHEY and CDR2 SMNVEV (reference sequence).